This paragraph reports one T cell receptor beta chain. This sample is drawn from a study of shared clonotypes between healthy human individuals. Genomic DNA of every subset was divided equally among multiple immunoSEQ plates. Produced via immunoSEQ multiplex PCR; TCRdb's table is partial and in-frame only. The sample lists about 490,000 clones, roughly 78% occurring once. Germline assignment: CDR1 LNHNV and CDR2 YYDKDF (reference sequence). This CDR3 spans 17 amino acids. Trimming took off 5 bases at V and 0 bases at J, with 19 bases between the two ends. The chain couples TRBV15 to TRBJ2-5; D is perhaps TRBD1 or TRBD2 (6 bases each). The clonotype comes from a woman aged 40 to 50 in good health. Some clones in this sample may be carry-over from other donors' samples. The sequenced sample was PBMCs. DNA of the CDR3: TGTGCCACCAGCGGAGGGGGAGTAGCGGTGTACCAAGAGACCCAGTACTTC. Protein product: CATSGGGVAVYQETQYF.